One sample yielded the 15 T cell receptor beta chains listed below, sequenced in a study of blood T cell repertoires in COVID-19. Profiled with immunoSEQ multiplex PCR; TCRdb holds only in-frame clones, not every one. The repertoire has roughly 60,000 clones, 65% to 90% of them found once; the top ten carry more than 8.5%. The sequenced sample was peripheral blood. These receptors all come from a middle-aged man with COVID-19, enrolled during active disease.

The chain uses TRBV30 and TRBJ1-1; D not resolved. Germline CDR1 is GTSNPN and CDR2 is SVGIG (reference sequence). This CDR3 is 13 amino acids long. CDR3 bases: TGTGCTTGGGGTAGGGAACGGGGCACTGAAGCTTTCTTT. It is translated as CAWGRERGTEAFF.

This clone was recorded once. This chain links TRBV6-1 with TRBJ2-1, with 9 bases identical to TRBD2. This CDR3 contains 16 residues. The ends lost 2 bases at V and 9 bases at J; junction bases unmatched: 11. From germline, CDR1 is MNHNS and CDR2 SASEGT. For the CDR3, the DNA is TGTGCCAGCAGTGAAATCGCGGGAGGGCCCATTATTGAGCAGTTCTTC. Encoded protein: CASSEIAGGPIIEQFF.

The rearrangement links TRBV28 to TRBJ2-7; D remains unclear. In germline, CDR1 is MDHEN, CDR2 SYDVKM. Deletions cut 4 bases from V and 4 bases from J, with 11 bases between. The CDR3 runs to 13 residues. The CDR3, as DNA: TGTGCCAGCAGTTCCCGAGCGTTGTACGAGCAGTACTTC. It specifies CASSSRALYEQYF.

This clone was detected only a few times. This sequence joins TRBV7-9 and TRBJ1-1; D is possibly TRBD1 (5 bases). The CDR3 totals 15 residues. The germline V and J ends were trimmed by 5 bases and 4 bases, with 17 bases remaining between them. CDR1 and CDR2 from the germline V gene are SEHNR and FQNEAQ (reference sequence). The CDR3 DNA follows: TGTGCCAGCAGCGCTACCCAGGCCGGGGGCACTGAAGCTTTCTTT. Translation: CASSATQAGGTEAFF.

This chain joins TRBV19 and TRBJ2-7; tentatively, D is TRBD1 (6 bases). The V gene's germline CDR1 is LNHDA and CDR2 SQIVND (reference sequence). V was clipped by 4 bases and J by 2 bases, with 12 bases between them. This CDR3 is 14 amino acids long. The CDR3 loop is CASSKTWGPYEQYF. In DNA, the CDR3 is TGTGCCAGTAGTAAGACATGGGGGCCCTACGAGCAGTACTTC.

The chain has TRBV6-4 and TRBJ2-3, with 10 bases identical to TRBD2. The junction had 5 bases not matched to a gene; V was cut back by 3 bases and J by 5 bases. CDR1 and CDR2 from the germline V gene are MRHNA and SNTAGT. This CDR3 has 15 amino acids. The CDR3 DNA reads as TGTGCCAGCAGTGAGTCTAGCGGGAGTTTAGATACGCAGTATTTT. This sequence encodes CASSESSGSLDTQYF.

The chain uses TRBV19 and TRBJ2-7, with 9 bases lining up with TRBD1. Per germline, CDR1 LNHDA and CDR2 SQIVND (reference sequence). The length of the CDR3 is 14 residues. J gave up 6 bases and V 4 bases, and 7 bases lay outside the gene matches. The CDR3 sequence is CASSTQGAPREQYF. The DNA for the CDR3 is TGTGCCAGTAGTACACAGGGGGCCCCCCGCGAGCAGTACTTC.

This clone was detected only once. This sequence joins TRBV6-6 and TRBJ2-1; perhaps TRBD1 as D (6 bases). This CDR3 has 16 residues. In germline, CDR1 is MNHNY, CDR2 SVGAGI (reference sequence). Between the trimmed V and J ends, which lost 2 bases and 6 bases, there was a span of 17 bases. CDR3 nucleotide sequence: TGTGCCAGCAGTTACCAACGGCCCCGAGGGGGCAATGAGCAGTTCTTC. As protein: CASSYQRPRGGNEQFF.

The gene calls are TRBV19 and TRBJ1-3; D is perhaps TRBD1 (5 bases). The CDR3 loop spans 15 amino acids. Germline V lookup: CDR1 LNHDA, CDR2 SQIVND (reference sequence). Between the trimmed V and J ends, which lost 4 bases and 4 bases, there was a span of 14 bases. CDR3 amino acids: CASSTQGFSGNTIYF. The DNA for the CDR3 is TGTGCCAGTAGTACTCAGGGATTTTCCGGAAACACCATATATTTT.

The rearrangement uses TRBV5-4 and TRBJ1-2; D possibly corresponds to TRBD1 (6 bases). The germline CDR1 and CDR2 sequences are SGHNT and YYREEE (reference sequence). Between the trimmed V and J ends, which lost 0 bases and 8 bases, there was a span of 14 bases. The CDR3 extends over 14 amino acids. This CDR3 is CASSLEGGVGGYTF. As DNA, the CDR3 is TGTGCCAGCAGCTTGGAGGGGGGGGTAGGCGGCTACACCTTC.

The chain recombines TRBV12-3 or TRBV12-4 with TRBJ1-6, with no clear D. This CDR3 is built from 12 residues. V was cut by 3 bases and J by 6 bases, with 3 bases left in between. The CDR3 spells CASSLRNSPLHF. CDR3 nucleotides: TGTGCCAGCAGTTTGCGTAATTCACCCCTCCACTTT.

This chain links TRBV7-9 with TRBJ1-4; tentatively, D is TRBD1 (6 bases). From germline, CDR1 is SEHNR and CDR2 FQNEAQ (reference sequence). The germline V and J ends were trimmed by 7 bases and 6 bases, with 18 bases remaining between them. The CDR3 runs 15 residues. The CDR3 bases are TGTGCCAGCACCCGACCGAGAGGGGGGGATGAAAAACTGTTTTTT. This translates into CASTRPRGGDEKLFF.

This sequence joins TRBV19 and TRBJ2-1; TRBD2 agrees at 7 bases. The CDR3 is 14 residues long. Germline V gene sequence: CDR1 LNHDA, CDR2 SQIVND (reference sequence). Unmatched junction bases numbered 5, after V lost 5 bases and J lost 4 bases. CDR3 amino acids: CASSLRERYNEQFF. In DNA form, the CDR3 reads TGTGCCAGTAGTTTGCGGGAGAGGTACAATGAGCAGTTCTTC.

The rearrangement uses TRBV12-3 or TRBV12-4 and TRBJ1-1; D is uncertain. V lost 5 bases and J 4 bases, leaving 11 bases between the germline ends. CDR3 length: 13 amino acids. This CDR3 is CASSDERVTEAFF. The CDR3 region has the DNA TGTGCCAGCAGTGACGAGAGGGTCACTGAAGCTTTCTTT.

This sequence joins TRBV24-1 and TRBJ2-7; 8 nucleotides match TRBD1. Germline CDR1 KGHDR, CDR2 SFDVKD. With V trimmed by 4 bases and J by 7 bases, 8 bases remained unmatched. CDR3 length equals 14 residues. The CDR3 DNA reads TGTGCCACCAGTGACCCGACAGGGGCTAGGGAGCAGTACTTC. This encodes CATSDPTGAREQYF.